The 30 T cell receptor beta chains presented below share a single source sample, sequenced in a study of neoadjuvant nivolumab and ipilimumab in lung cancer (dated by TCRdb to about 2020). Libraries came from the immunoSEQ multiplex PCR assay. TCRdb's version of the immuneACCESS table is confined to in-frame rearrangements and falls short of the full clone set. An unresolved V gene accounts for under half of the shortfall where checked; the remainder is of unknown origin. This sample gives roughly 32,000 clones in total; 92% of them show up just once. The ten largest make up 2% to 2.5% of the sample. The time point label for this specimen denotes: at surgical resection after neoadjuvant nivolumab +/- ipilimumab. Source: peripheral blood, taken after neoadjuvant nivolumab, alone or with ipilimumab, at or shortly before surgery. The receptors derive from an adult with non-small cell lung cancer.

CDR3 coding DNA: TGTGCCATCAGTGGTGGGAGGACATTTAACTATGGCTACACCTTC. It encodes CAISGGRTFNYGYTF. V usage is TRBV10-3 and J usage is TRBJ1-2; tentative D call: TRBD1 (5 bases). Trimming cost V 4 bases and J 1 base, with 13 bases left between them. Germline CDR1 and CDR2: ENHRY and SYGVKD. This CDR3 contains 15 residues.

This chain links TRBV7-8 with TRBJ2-3, with TRBD2 matching over 9 bases. Germline trimming cut 1 base from V and 4 bases from J; bases unmatched to any gene: 12. This CDR3 is 18 amino acids long. Germline CDR1 and CDR2: SGHVS and FQNEAQ. CDR3 loop: CASSLGLAVVRLSDTQYF. CDR3 DNA: TGTGCCAGCAGCTTAGGACTAGCGGTGGTGAGGCTGTCAGATACGCAGTATTTT. The whole variable domain, remainder taken from reference TRBV7-8 and TRBJ2-3, is GAGVSQSPRYKVAKRGQDVALRCDPISGHVSLFWYQQALGQGPEFLTYFQNEAQLDKSGLPSDRFFAERPEGSVSTLKIQRTQQEDSAVYLCASSLGLAVVRLSDTQYFGPGTRLTVL.

The rearrangement links TRBV5-1 to TRBJ2-3, with D maybe TRBD2 (6 bases). The CDR3 is 15 residues long. Germline V gene lookup returns CDR1 SGHRS and CDR2 YFSETQ. Trimming shortened V by 0 bases and J by 0 bases, and 8 bases separated the two germline ends. The CDR3 bases are TGCGCCAGCAGCTTGGCGGGAGCTAGCACAGATACGCAGTATTTT. Translating gives CASSLAGASTDTQYF.

This chain uses TRBV2 with TRBJ1-2; D perhaps matches TRBD1 (5 bases). V gave up 7 bases and J gave up 4 bases, with 10 bases separating them. Germline V gives CDR1 SNHLY, CDR2 FYNNEI. The length of the CDR3 is 12 residues. The CDR3 DNA reads TGTGCCAGCAATACAGGACTCTATGGCTACACCTTC. Its protein is CASNTGLYGYTF.

V gene TRBV5-1 combines with J gene TRBJ2-5; no reliable D call. Germline V gives CDR1 SGHRS, CDR2 YFSETQ. V was shortened by 0 bases and J by 2 bases, with 8 bases between the two germline ends. The CDR3 is 14 amino acids. The CDR3 region is CASSLATLQETQYF. CDR3 DNA sequence: TGCGCCAGCAGCTTGGCCACTCTTCAAGAGACCCAGTACTTC.

This clone was detected only once. The chain has TRBV5-1 and TRBJ2-2; no firm D call. Germline lookup yields CDR1 SGHRS and CDR2 YFSETQ. Trimming removed 4 bases at V and 6 bases at J, with 10 bases between. The CDR3 consists of 13 residues. This CDR3 reads CASSPEPAGELFF. The CDR3 nucleotides read TGCGCCAGCAGCCCGGAGCCCGCCGGGGAGCTGTTTTTT.

The rearrangement uses TRBV11-2 and TRBJ2-7, with D possibly being TRBD1 (6 bases). Germline CDR1 and CDR2: SGHAT and FQNNGV. The CDR3 runs to 13 residues. Trimming pared 3 bases from V and 2 bases from J, leaving 8 bases between. CDR3 region: CASSLDSPYEQYF. In nucleotides, the CDR3 is TGTGCCAGCAGCTTGGACAGCCCCTACGAGCAGTACTTC.

The chain uses TRBV4-1 and TRBJ2-7; maybe TRBD1 (7 bases). The CDR3 runs 11 residues. Germline lookup yields CDR1 MGHRA and CDR2 YSYEKL. V gave up 7 bases and J gave up 6 bases, with 10 bases separating them. Here the CDR3 reads CASTQGGEQYF. The CDR3 DNA reads TGCGCCAGCACCCAGGGGGGCGAGCAGTACTTC.

The chain has TRBV19 and TRBJ2-1; 14 bases align to TRBD2. Germline loops: CDR1 LNHDA, CDR2 SQIVND (reference sequence). This CDR3 comprises 22 residues. V gave up 5 bases and J gave up 7 bases; unmatched junction bases: 25. The CDR3 DNA sequence: TGTGCCAGTAGTCGGGGGCCAGGCCCGGGACTAGCGGGAGTCGGGCGCCTAAATGAGCAGTTCTTC. Protein product: CASSRGPGPGLAGVGRLNEQFF.

In this sample, this clone turned up once. The chain employs TRBV10-3 and TRBJ2-5, with a tentative D call TRBD2 (5 bases). In germline, CDR1 is ENHRY, CDR2 SYGVKD. V gave up 6 bases and J gave up 6 bases, with 20 bases separating them. The CDR3 covers 15 residues. The DNA of the CDR3 is TGTGCCATCAGCTCCCCGGACTTGCCCGGGAAGACCCAGTACTTC. Amino acids: CAISSPDLPGKTQYF.

This clone was seen only once. The rearrangement uses TRBV5-6 and TRBJ2-3; the D gene is possibly TRBD2 (6 bases). Germline V gene data show CDR1 as SGHDT and CDR2 as YYEEEE. With 0 bases removed from V and 2 bases from J, the gap between germline ends came to 10 bases. CDR3 length equals 15 residues. The CDR3 loop is CASSLGSGYTDTQYF. In nucleotides, the CDR3 is TGTGCCAGCAGCTTGGGTAGCGGCTACACAGATACGCAGTATTTT.

The rearrangement joins TRBV5-5 to TRBJ1-3; D uncertain. This CDR3 spans 16 amino acids. Trimming removed 0 bases from V and 0 bases from J, with 10 bases in between. Germline V gives CDR1 SGHKS, CDR2 YYEKEE (reference sequence). DNA for the CDR3: TGTGCCAGCAGCTTGGCCGGCGGTAACTCTGGAAACACCATATATTTT. This gives the protein CASSLAGGNSGNTIYF.

The chain recombines TRBV14 with TRBJ2-1; 9 bases align to TRBD1. The CDR3 is made up of 15 amino acids. Germline-derived CDR1 and CDR2 are SGHDN and FVKESK. Trimming removed 6 bases from V and 2 bases from J; junction bases left unmatched: 5. The CDR3 spells CASRQQGAPYNEQFF. DNA of the CDR3: TGTGCCAGCAGACAACAGGGGGCGCCCTACAATGAGCAGTTCTTC.

The V and J genes are TRBV5-1 and TRBJ2-7; tentatively, D is TRBD2 (6 bases). The germline V gene encodes CDR1 SGHRS and CDR2 YFSETQ. Trimming shortened V by 2 bases and J by 3 bases, and 9 bases separated the two germline ends. This CDR3 region has 13 residues. CDR3: CASSFGGGYEQYF. CDR3 DNA: TGCGCCAGCAGCTTCGGGGGAGGCTACGAGCAGTACTTC.

The rearrangement links TRBV10-2 to TRBJ2-5, with a tentative D call TRBD2 (6 bases). V shed 4 bases and J shed 1 base, with 13 bases lying between them. Per the germline V gene, CDR1 is WSHSY and CDR2 is SAAADI. The CDR3 has 15 amino acids. CDR3 coding DNA: TGCGCCAGCAGTGCAAATCCGGGACTCCAAGAGACCCAGTACTTC. Protein product: CASSANPGLQETQYF.

This clone has only a few counts. The CDR3 DNA is TGCAGCGTAATCTTAGCGGGAGGCCTTCTGAATGAGCAGTTCTTC. Amino acid sequence: CSVILAGGLLNEQFF. The chain joins TRBV29-1 to TRBJ2-1; 10 bases match TRBD2. The CDR3 is made up of 15 amino acids. Germline assignment: CDR1 SQVTM and CDR2 ANQGSEA. Germline trimming cut 6 bases from V and 7 bases from J; bases unmatched to any gene: 12.

This chain joins TRBV7-9 and TRBJ1-1; D uncertain. V was shortened by 5 bases and J by 0 bases, with 10 bases between the two germline ends. Germline loops: CDR1 SEHNR, CDR2 FQNEAQ (reference sequence). The CDR3 is made up of 14 amino acids. The CDR3, as DNA: TGTGCCAGCAGCATAGTCAGCCTGAACACTGAAGCTTTCTTT. Translating it yields CASSIVSLNTEAFF.

This clone was found a few times. In nucleotides, the CDR3 is TGTGCCAGCAGTCCAACAGGATTTCGCACAGATACGCAGTATTTT. Amino acids: CASSPTGFRTDTQYF. The rearrangement links TRBV6-1 to TRBJ2-3; tentatively, D is TRBD1 (5 bases). The germline V gene has CDR1 MNHNS and CDR2 SASEGT. This CDR3 has 15 residues. The V gene lost 5 bases and the J gene lost 1 base, with 13 bases spanning the gap.

This chain connects TRBV18 to TRBJ2-2; D not certain. The CDR3 runs 15 residues. V lost 1 base and J lost 2, with 8 bases in between. Germline values: CDR1 KGHSH, CDR2 LQKENI. This CDR3 is CASSPQAVNTGELFF. CDR3 bases: TGTGCCAGCTCACCACAGGCCGTAAACACCGGGGAGCTGTTTTTT.

The chain is built from TRBV18 and TRBJ2-2; tentatively, D is TRBD1 (6 bases). V shed 6 bases and J shed 4 bases, with 15 bases lying between them. Germline CDR1 KGHSH, CDR2 LQKENI. The CDR3 runs to 15 residues. DNA for the CDR3: TGTGCCAGCTCGGACAGAGGTAGCCTCACCGGGGAGCTGTTTTTT. Translated: CASSDRGSLTGELFF.

The chain is built from TRBV18 and TRBJ1-1; weak D call: TRBD1 (5 bases). Germline V gene lookup returns CDR1 KGHSH and CDR2 LQKENI. V was clipped by 3 bases and J by 1 base, with 12 bases between them. The CDR3 spans 15 residues. DNA of the CDR3: TGTGCCAGCTCACCGCAGGGAGCTCAGAACACTGAAGCTTTCTTT. Amino acids: CASSPQGAQNTEAFF.

The genes are TRBV5-6 and TRBJ2-7; TRBD2 aligns across 7 bases. Per the germline V gene, CDR1 is SGHDT and CDR2 is YYEEEE. V gave up 0 bases and J gave up 0 bases; unmatched junction bases: 3. The CDR3 covers 15 residues. For the CDR3, the DNA is TGTGCCAGCAGCTTGGGGCGGGAGTACTCCTACGAGCAGTACTTC. Amino acids: CASSLGREYSYEQYF.

The genes are TRBV18 and TRBJ2-6, with 7 bases identical to TRBD1. The CDR3 is 15 residues long. The germline V gene has CDR1 KGHSH and CDR2 LQKENI. With 5 bases clipped from V and 0 bases from J, the junction kept 1 base outside the gene matches. As DNA, the CDR3 is TGTGCCAGCTCAGACAGGGCCTCTGGGGCCAACGTCCTGACTTTC. As protein: CASSDRASGANVLTF.

The chain combines TRBV18 with TRBJ2-2, with D tentatively TRBD1 (5 bases). Germline CDR1 and CDR2: KGHSH and LQKENI. The V end lost 0 bases, the J end lost 6 bases, and 11 bases lay between the germline ends. This CDR3 spans 15 amino acids. The CDR3 region is CASSPPGRAAGELFF. For the CDR3, the DNA is TGTGCCAGCTCACCACCGGGCAGGGCTGCCGGGGAGCTGTTTTTT.

This rearrangement joins TRBV6-1 to TRBJ2-2; D not certain. Looked up from germline, CDR1 is MNHNS and CDR2 is SASEGT. Trimming left V 5 bases short and J 4 bases short, with 5 bases between. The CDR3 has 12 residues. The CDR3 here is CASSTVTGELFF. Written as DNA, the CDR3 is TGTGCCAGCAGTACGGTCACCGGGGAGCTGTTTTTT.

The rearrangement joins TRBV7-3 to TRBJ1-5; 10 bases agree with TRBD1. This CDR3 contains 14 residues. The germline V gene encodes CDR1 SGHTA and CDR2 FQGTGA. After removal of 5 bases from V and 7 bases from J, the junction contained 5 bases not matched to a gene. Here the CDR3 DNA reads TGTGCCAGCAGCACGACAGGGGGCGGCCAGCCCCAGCATTTT. It codes for CASSTTGGGQPQHF.

J is TRBJ1-4 and V is TRBV2; no firm D call. Germline-derived CDR1 and CDR2 are SNHLY and FYNNEI. The CDR3 runs 14 residues. Trimming shortened V by 2 bases and J by 2 bases, and 6 bases separated the two germline ends. The CDR3, as DNA: TGTGCCAGCAGTGAAAGGAGGACTAATGAAAAACTGTTTTTT. Residues: CASSERRTNEKLFF.

This chain joins TRBV10-2 and TRBJ2-3, with a tentative D call TRBD1 (6 bases). Per the germline V gene, CDR1 is WSHSY and CDR2 is SAAADI. The CDR3 runs 16 residues. Trimming pared 3 bases from V and 2 bases from J, leaving 15 bases between. The CDR3 DNA reads TGCGCCAGCAGTGAAAGGGCAGGGGTCAACACAGATACGCAGTATTTT. Protein product: CASSERAGVNTDTQYF.

The chain links TRBV5-1 to TRBJ2-5; 8 bases match TRBD2. Trimming took 0 bases from V and 5 from J; bases not matched to a gene: 6. The CDR3 is made up of 15 amino acids. From germline, CDR1 is SGHRS and CDR2 YFSETQ. CDR3 sequence (DNA): TGCGCCAGCAGCTTGGAAGGCGGGGGGTGGGAGACCCAGTACTTC. This sequence encodes CASSLEGGGWETQYF.

The V and J genes are TRBV5-1 and TRBJ2-7; 11 nucleotides agree with TRBD2. V lost 0 bases, J lost 2 bases, and 10 bases stayed unmatched. The CDR3 is 18 residues long. CDR1 SGHRS and CDR2 YFSETQ come from the germline V gene. The CDR3 reads CASSLGLLLAGETYEQYF. For the CDR3, the DNA is TGCGCCAGCAGCTTGGGGCTCCTACTAGCGGGAGAAACCTACGAGCAGTACTTC.